These 16 T cell receptor beta chains originate from one sample sequenced in a study of PD-1 blockade in classical Hodgkin lymphoma. The method was immunoSEQ multiplex PCR; TCRdb's version includes in-frame clones alone and lacks a portion of them. The table shows fewer than 45,000 clones, with 60% to 75% occurring only once. Time point indicated: cycle 4 day 1 (C4D1), after 6 weeks of nivolumab. In every patient, relapse followed autologous stem cell transplantation, while exposure to brentuximab vedotin differed. Sequenced here: peripheral blood mononuclear cells (PBMCs), sampled before the fourth cycle of nivolumab. Source of these receptors: a human donor with classical Hodgkin lymphoma.

This clone is medium-sized. The gene calls are TRBV11-3 and TRBJ2-1; D might be TRBD1 (5 bases). From germline, CDR1 is SGHNT and CDR2 YENEEA. Trimming stripped 0 bases from V and 15 bases from J, with 12 bases between. This CDR3 is built from 12 residues. The CDR3 coding sequence is TGTGCCAGCAGCTTAGAGGGGCCTCCAGTGTTCTTC. Translation gives CASSLEGPPVFF.

The J gene is TRBJ2-7, the V gene TRBV19; possible D gene TRBD2, 6 bases. The V end lost 8 bases, the J end lost 7 bases, and 18 bases lay between the germline ends. Looked up from germline, CDR1 is LNHDA and CDR2 is SQIVND (reference sequence). The CDR3 extends over 13 amino acids. For the CDR3, the DNA is TGTGCCAGTGTTCCGGGACCCGGGAGAGAGCAGTACTTC. As protein: CASVPGPGREQYF.

V usage is TRBV5-4 and J usage is TRBJ2-1, with unresolved D. CDR1 is SGHNT and CDR2 is YYREEE in the germline V gene (reference sequence). Trimming took 1 base from V and 0 from J, leaving 11 bases between them. This CDR3 spans 16 amino acids. The CDR3, as DNA: TGTGCCAGCAGCTTGAGGCACCCCGGCTCCTACAATGAGCAGTTCTTC. This encodes CASSLRHPGSYNEQFF. Full variable domain (missing parts from reference TRBV5-4 and TRBJ2-1): ETGVTQSPTHLIKTRGQQVTLRCSSQSGHNTVSWYQQALGQGPQFIFQYYREEENGRGNFPPRFSGLQFPNYSSELNVNALELDDSALYLCASSLRHPGSYNEQFFGPGTRLTVL.

This clone was observed a single time. This chain joins TRBV7-9 and TRBJ1-1; 7 bases agree with TRBD1. Germline CDR1 SEHNR, CDR2 FQNEAQ (reference sequence). The ends lost 5 bases at V and 0 bases at J; junction bases unmatched: 3. This CDR3 is 14 amino acids long. The DNA of the CDR3 is TGTGCCAGCAGCCCGGGACAGATGAACACTGAAGCTTTCTTT. Amino acid sequence: CASSPGQMNTEAFF.

This clone was found once. The CDR3 DNA sequence: TGTGCCAGCAGCTTAGTTTGGCGGGACAATGAGCAGTTCTTC. Translated: CASSLVWRDNEQFF. The chain has TRBV7-2 and TRBJ2-1; the D gene is possibly TRBD2 (5 bases). CDR1 is SGHTA and CDR2 is FQGNSA in the germline V gene. The germline V and J ends were trimmed by 1 base and 5 bases, with 9 bases remaining between them. The CDR3 has 14 amino acids.

DNA of the CDR3: TGTGCCAGCAGGGACAGGGGAGTGAATCAGCCCCAGCATTTT. This sequence encodes CASRDRGVNQPQHF. This sequence joins TRBV2 and TRBJ1-5; 9 nucleotides agree with TRBD1. Germline V gene sequence: CDR1 SNHLY, CDR2 FYNNEI. After removal of 6 bases from V and 4 bases from J, the junction contained 4 bases not matched to a gene. This CDR3 contains 14 residues.

This clone was counted ten times or more. The CDR3 protein is CASTPDRAETQYF. Written as DNA, the CDR3 is TGTGCCAGCACCCCGGACAGGGCGGAGACCCAGTACTTC. The chain employs TRBV11-2 and TRBJ2-5; 8 bases map to TRBD1. Per germline, CDR1 SGHAT and CDR2 FQNNGV. V shed 7 bases and J 5 bases; nucleotides not matched to a gene: 6. This CDR3 spans 13 amino acids.

This clone came up a few times. This chain joins TRBV11-1 and TRBJ2-3; 15 bases map to TRBD2. V shed 3 bases, J shed 5 bases, and the junction held 6 bases outside the gene matches. This CDR3 region has 17 residues. Germline loops: CDR1 SGHAT, CDR2 FQDESV (reference sequence). The CDR3: CASSLGLAGGQGDTQYF. CDR3 in DNA: TGTGCCAGCAGCTTGGGACTAGCGGGAGGACAGGGAGATACGCAGTATTTT.

This sequence joins TRBV7-9 and TRBJ2-1; tentative D call: TRBD2 (6 bases). The CDR3 is 13 residues long. Germline V gives CDR1 SEHNR, CDR2 FQNEAQ (reference sequence). V lost 3 bases and J 10 bases, leaving 13 bases between the germline ends. CDR3 nucleotide sequence: TGTGCCAGCAGCTTGCAGGAGGGGTCCGAGCAGTTCTTC. It translates to CASSLQEGSEQFF.

CDR3 region: CSASREGEQYF. CDR3 nucleotides: TGCAGTGCCTCTCGAGAGGGCGAGCAGTACTTC. The rearrangement joins TRBV20-1 to TRBJ2-7; D may be TRBD2 (5 bases). CDR1 is DFQATT, CDR2 SNEGSKA, per germline (reference sequence). The CDR3 runs 11 residues. Trimming removed 6 bases from V and 6 bases from J, with 12 bases in between.

In its sample, this clone was seen a few times. The rearrangement links TRBV19 to TRBJ2-3, with D tentatively TRBD2 (6 bases). V was pared by 5 bases and J by 6 bases, with 18 bases between. The CDR3 is 15 residues long. The germline CDR1 and CDR2 sequences are LNHDA and SQIVND (reference sequence). This chain's CDR3 is CASSSLAPGEDTQYF. CDR3 nucleotide sequence: TGTGCCAGTAGTTCGCTAGCGCCCGGGGAGGATACGCAGTATTTT.

V is TRBV6-5 and J is TRBJ2-5; tentative D call: TRBD1 (6 bases). The germline V gene has CDR1 MNHEY and CDR2 SVGAGI. V was trimmed by 0 bases and J by 5 bases, leaving 10 bases between them. CDR3 length: 14 residues. The chain's CDR3 is CASSYSRTAETQYF. The CDR3 nucleotides are TGTGCCAGCAGTTACTCGCGGACAGCGGAGACCCAGTACTTC.

V usage is TRBV15 and J usage is TRBJ1-4; TRBD1 might be the D (6 bases). From germline, CDR1 is LNHNV and CDR2 YYDKDF (reference sequence). Between the trimmed V and J ends, which lost 0 bases and 8 bases, there was a span of 10 bases. There are 14 residues in the CDR3. In nucleotides, the CDR3 is TGTGCCACCAGCAGAGAAGTGAGGGGGGAAAAACTGTTTTTT. This translates into CATSREVRGEKLFF.

The chain carries TRBV7-7 and TRBJ2-1, with TRBD2 identical over 7 bases. From germline, CDR1 is SSHAT and CDR2 FNYEAQ (reference sequence). The CDR3 runs to 15 residues. V dropped 1 base and J dropped 4; count of bases not matched to a gene: 4. CDR3 loop: CASSLGAGRYNEQFF. The CDR3 DNA reads as TGTGCCAGCAGCTTAGGAGCGGGAAGATACAATGAGCAGTTCTTC.

This clone was seen a few times. This chain joins TRBV27 and TRBJ2-3; 11 nucleotides agree with TRBD2. Unmatched junction bases numbered 3, after V lost 1 base and J lost 0 bases. Per the germline V gene, CDR1 is MNHEY and CDR2 is SMNVEV (reference sequence). The CDR3 totals 17 residues. CDR3 coding DNA: TGTGCCAGCAGTTTATGGCTAGCGGGGGGTAGCACAGATACGCAGTATTTT. Its translation is CASSLWLAGGSTDTQYF.

This clone was found a few times. Other DNA sequences in the sample encode the same CDR3. The gene calls are TRBV30 and TRBJ2-7, with 11 bases that match TRBD1. Per the germline V gene, CDR1 is GTSNPN and CDR2 is SVGIG (reference sequence). The V segment lost 0 bases and the J segment 4 bases; nucleotides outside the gene matches: 2. The length of the CDR3 is 14 residues. In DNA, the CDR3 is TGTGCCTGGAGTGTAGGGACAGGGGGATACGAGCAGTACTTC. Residues: CAWSVGTGGYEQYF.